This entry lists 27 T cell receptor beta chains sequenced from one sample in a study of T-cell memory formation after mild COVID-19. From the 5' RACE reads, TCRdb called clonotypes with MiXCR, one entry per CDR3 protein. The sample carries around 200,000 distinct CDR3 sequences, around 25% recorded once. Sequencing input: PBMCs or a T cell subset sorted from them (not recorded which). These receptors were taken from an adult woman who had mild COVID-19 (a few samples of this study predate the infection). Cell type and time point are not known.

The chain carries TRBV7-9 and TRBJ1-1; the D gene is possibly TRBD1 (5 bases). V lost 3 bases and J 4 bases, leaving 12 bases between the germline ends. This CDR3 spans 14 amino acids. The germline V gene has CDR1 SEHNR and CDR2 FQNEAQ (reference sequence). The CDR3 DNA sequence: TGTGCCAGCAGCTTCCAGGGCGAGAGCACTGAAGCTTTCTTT. Protein: CASSFQGESTEAFF.

This clonotype has a count of ten or more. This chain links TRBV7-8 with TRBJ2-1, with 12 bases fitting TRBD2. With V trimmed by 3 bases and J by 5 bases, 5 bases remained unmatched. This CDR3 has 16 amino acids. Germline V lookup: CDR1 SGHVS, CDR2 FQNEAQ. The CDR3 protein is CASSFPGLAGHNEQFF. The CDR3 bases are TGTGCCAGCAGCTTCCCTGGACTAGCGGGACACAATGAGCAGTTCTTC.

The rearrangement links TRBV12-3 or TRBV12-4 to TRBJ2-5, with 7 bases lining up with TRBD1. The CDR3 has 15 amino acids. J lost 1 base, V lost 6 bases, and 8 bases had no gene match. DNA of the CDR3: TGTGCCAGCAGCCCGACCGGGACAGTCCAAGAGACCCAGTACTTC. Protein product: CASSPTGTVQETQYF.

V usage is TRBV4-1 and J usage is TRBJ1-1; no firm D call. Trimming stripped 4 bases from V and 5 bases from J, with 20 bases between. Germline-derived CDR1 and CDR2 are MGHRA and YSYEKL. The CDR3 has 16 amino acids. The CDR3: CASSPLPGGFITEAFF. For the CDR3, the DNA is TGCGCCAGCAGCCCACTCCCGGGCGGGTTCATAACTGAAGCTTTCTTT.

This clonotype was counted many times. This rearrangement joins TRBV20-1 to TRBJ2-1, with D unclear. CDR3 length: 12 residues. The germline CDR1 and CDR2 sequences are DFQATT and SNEGSKA (reference sequence). V shed 2 bases and J shed 12 bases, with 14 bases lying between them. The CDR3 loop reads CSARRIRDSQFF. The CDR3 DNA is TGCAGTGCTAGAAGGATTCGAGATTCGCAGTTCTTC.

The chain combines TRBV7-3 with TRBJ2-2, with 10 bases lining up with TRBD2. The CDR3 has 15 amino acids. After removal of 4 bases from V and 5 bases from J, the junction contained 4 bases not matched to a gene. Germline V gene data show CDR1 as SGHTA and CDR2 as FQGTGA. DNA for the CDR3: TGTGCCAGCAGCTCGAGCGGGGGGGAGACCGGGGAGCTGTTTTTT. As protein: CASSSSGGETGELFF. Drawing the rest from reference TRBV7-3 and TRBJ2-2, the complete variable domain is GAGVSQTPSNKVTEKGKYVELRCDPISGHTALYWYRQSLGQGPEFLIYFQGTGAADDSGLPNDRFFAVRPEGSVSTLKIQRTERGDSAVYLCASSSSGGETGELFFGEGSRLTVL.

The chain has TRBV15 and TRBJ2-5; 15 bases are shared with TRBD2. V trimming: 5 bases; J trimming: 1 base; junction bases outside the gene matches: 8. The CDR3 extends over 18 amino acids. Germline-derived CDR1 and CDR2 are LNHNV and YYDKDF (reference sequence). The CDR3 nucleotides are TGTGCCACCAGCCATGGACTAGCGGGGGGGCGGTCCCAAGAGACCCAGTACTTC. Protein: CATSHGLAGGRSQETQYF. The variable domain in full, with the rest retrieved from reference TRBV15 and TRBJ2-5, is DAMVIQNPRYQVTQFGKPVTLSCSQTLNHNVMYWYQQKSSQAPKLLFHYYDKDFNNEADTPDNFQSRRPNTSFCFLDIRSPGLGDTAMYLCATSHGLAGGRSQETQYFGPGTRLLVL.

This clonotype was counted between two and nine times. This chain joins TRBV4-1 and TRBJ2-2, with D perhaps TRBD2 (6 bases). The CDR3 runs 16 residues. Germline loops: CDR1 MGHRA, CDR2 YSYEKL. The V end was cut by 0 bases, the J end by 0 bases, with 8 bases between. The CDR3 is CASSQDGGANTGELFF. CDR3 DNA: TGCGCCAGCAGCCAAGATGGAGGGGCGAACACCGGGGAGCTGTTTTTT.

This clonotype was counted a few times. J is TRBJ2-4 and V is TRBV6-2 or TRBV6-3; 13 bases match TRBD2. The CDR3 is 17 residues long. Germline V gene lookup returns CDR1 MNHEY and CDR2 SVGEGT. Unmatched junction bases numbered 4, after V lost 1 base and J lost 4 bases. The CDR3 reads CASSYFGLAGEKNIQYF. The CDR3 DNA is TGTGCCAGCAGTTACTTCGGACTAGCGGGAGAGAAAAACATTCAGTACTTC.

This clonotype showed up just a few times. CDR3 bases: TGTGCCAGCTCACCACTGGACACCGGGAACACTGAAGCTTTCTTT. Translated: CASSPLDTGNTEAFF. This chain connects TRBV18 to TRBJ1-1, with D perhaps matching TRBD1 (5 bases). Deletions cut 1 base from V and 1 base from J, with 10 bases between. CDR1 and CDR2 (germline): KGHSH, LQKENI. CDR3 length equals 15 residues.

The chain has TRBV15 and TRBJ2-3; D uncertain. The length of the CDR3 is 12 residues. In germline, CDR1 is LNHNV, CDR2 YYDKDF (reference sequence). Trimming left V 1 base short and J 7 bases short, with 6 bases between. The CDR3 DNA is TGTGCCACCAGCAGAGCGGAGAATACGCAGTATTTT. Amino acid sequence: CATSRAENTQYF.

V usage is TRBV20-1 and J usage is TRBJ1-1; 12 positions agree with TRBD1. V was pared by 2 bases and J by 7 bases, with 5 bases of the junction left unmatched. The V gene's germline CDR1 is DFQATT and CDR2 SNEGSKA (reference sequence). There are 14 residues in the CDR3. The CDR3 sequence: CSARNRDRGLEAFF. The CDR3 DNA follows: TGCAGTGCTAGAAACCGGGACAGGGGGCTTGAAGCTTTCTTT.

The chain uses TRBV6-1 and TRBJ2-7; tentative D call: TRBD2 (6 bases). Trimming took 9 bases from V and 2 from J, leaving 20 bases between them. The CDR3 is made up of 15 amino acids. CDR1 is MNHNS, CDR2 SASEGT, per germline. For the CDR3, the DNA is TGTGCCAGTTCCTTAGGACGCGGGGTGACCTACGAGCAGTACTTC. Its protein product is CASSLGRGVTYEQYF.

The V gene is TRBV3-1, the J gene TRBJ1-2; 7 bases match TRBD1. In germline, CDR1 is LGHDT, CDR2 YNNKEL (reference sequence). J was trimmed by 2 bases and V by 4 bases; bases with no gene match: 4. This CDR3 contains 14 residues. In DNA, the CDR3 is TGTGCCAGCAGCCGTTGGACAGGCAACTATGGCTACACCTTC. Protein sequence: CASSRWTGNYGYTF.

This clonotype has just a few counts. This sequence joins TRBV20-1 and TRBJ1-2; 9 bases line up with TRBD1. The trim removed 1 base at V and 3 bases at J, leaving 3 bases unmatched. CDR3 length: 14 residues. Germline loops: CDR1 DFQATT, CDR2 SNEGSKA (reference sequence). The CDR3 region has the DNA TGCAGTGCTAGAGCGGGACAGGGACACTATGGCTACACCTTC. Translating it yields CSARAGQGHYGYTF.

V and J are TRBV5-1 and TRBJ2-3; possible D gene TRBD2, 5 bases. This CDR3 region has 12 residues. The germline CDR1 and CDR2 sequences are SGHRS and YFSETQ. The V gene lost 4 bases and the J gene lost 4 bases, with 7 bases spanning the gap. The CDR3 sequence: CASSTGADTQYF. The CDR3 nucleotides read TGCGCCAGCAGCACCGGGGCAGATACGCAGTATTTT.

The V and J genes are TRBV29-1 and TRBJ2-1, with 8 bases fitting TRBD2. With V trimmed by 0 bases and J by 8 bases, 6 bases remained unmatched. Germline values: CDR1 SQVTM, CDR2 ANQGSEA. The CDR3 length is 14 residues. This CDR3 is CSVEDLSGGYEQFF. The CDR3 coding sequence is TGCAGCGTTGAAGATCTAAGCGGGGGATATGAGCAGTTCTTC.

This clonotype was observed a few times. This chain's CDR3 is CANRGDTSNSNQPQHF. The CDR3 nucleotides are TGTGCCAACAGGGGAGACACTTCCAATAGCAATCAGCCCCAGCATTTT. The rearrangement uses TRBV25-1 and TRBJ1-5, with 7 positions matching TRBD1. V trimming: 10 bases; J trimming: 0 bases; junction bases outside the gene matches: 12. CDR3 length: 16 residues. The germline gives CDR1 MGHDK, CDR2 SYGVNS.

The chain uses TRBV3-1 and TRBJ2-3; D ambiguous. V was pared by 4 bases and J by 2 bases, with 10 bases between. The CDR3 is 14 amino acids. The germline V gene encodes CDR1 LGHDT and CDR2 YNNKEL (reference sequence). As DNA, the CDR3 is TGTGCCAGCAGCCTTAAAGCGCTCACAGATACGCAGTATTTT. Translating gives CASSLKALTDTQYF.

This clonotype came up once. One end of the junction fails to match germline, which may point to a read error. The gene calls are TRBV20-1 and TRBJ2-7, with 11 bases identical to TRBD2. Germline CDR1 and CDR2: DFQATT and SNEGSKA (reference sequence). The CDR3 totals 12 residues. CDR3 region: CSARTSGDLEHF. The CDR3 nucleotides read TGCAGTGCTAGGACTAGCGGGGACCTCGAACACTTC.

This clonotype was seen only a few times. The chain has TRBV5-1 and TRBJ1-1; D is uncertain. Germline V gene data show CDR1 as SGHRS and CDR2 as YFSETQ. The V end was cut by 5 bases, the J end by 2 bases, with 13 bases between. The CDR3 runs 14 residues. CDR3 bases: TGCGCCAGCAGTACGGGCAACTACAACACTGAAGCTTTCTTT. Residues: CASSTGNYNTEAFF.

The genes are TRBV9 and TRBJ2-7; 9 bases line up with TRBD1. V gave up 3 bases and J gave up 4 bases; unmatched junction bases: 11. The CDR3 totals 16 residues. Germline V gene sequence: CDR1 SGDLS, CDR2 YYNGEE. CDR3 sequence reads: CASSALPGQGVYEQYF. In DNA form, the CDR3 reads TGTGCCAGCAGCGCTTTGCCGGGACAGGGTGTGTACGAGCAGTACTTC.

The chain combines TRBV5-1 with TRBJ1-5, with 12 bases aligning to TRBD1. The trim removed 2 bases at V and 2 bases at J, leaving 5 bases unmatched. Germline V CDR1 and CDR2: SGHRS, YFSETQ. This CDR3 has 17 residues. CDR3 nucleotides: TGCGCCAGCAGCTTAGGGACAGGGGGCGGCGGCAATCAGCCCCAGCATTTT. Protein: CASSLGTGGGGNQPQHF.

The J gene is TRBJ1-2, the V gene TRBV14; D gene ambiguous. The CDR3 contains 13 residues. Trimming removed 3 bases from V and 6 bases from J, with 11 bases in between. Germline assignment: CDR1 SGHDN and CDR2 FVKESK. The CDR3 loop reads CASSHPPDNGYTF. The CDR3 region has the DNA TGTGCCAGCAGCCACCCGCCAGACAATGGCTACACCTTC.

This clonotype was found a few times. The rearrangement links TRBV5-6 to TRBJ2-3, with 7 bases aligning to TRBD1. The CDR3 spans 13 residues. V shed 5 bases and J 7 bases; nucleotides not matched to a gene: 7. The germline V gene encodes CDR1 SGHDT and CDR2 YYEEEE. The CDR3 DNA is TGTGCCAGCAGGCCGACAGGGAGAAATACGCAGTATTTT. Translation gives CASRPTGRNTQYF.

This chain connects TRBV2 to TRBJ2-7; TRBD2 is a possible D gene (5 bases). The germline V and J ends were trimmed by 10 bases and 4 bases, with 14 bases remaining between them. Germline V gene lookup returns CDR1 SNHLY and CDR2 FYNNEI. This CDR3 has 12 amino acids. The CDR3 region is CAMIAGGYEQYF. CDR3 coding DNA: TGTGCCATGATCGCCGGAGGATACGAGCAGTACTTC.

This clonotype was observed a few times. The V gene is TRBV2, the J gene TRBJ2-3; D might be TRBD1 or TRBD2, each matching 5 bases. Germline V lookup: CDR1 SNHLY, CDR2 FYNNEI. There are 14 residues in the CDR3. V lost 6 bases and J 8 bases, leaving 18 bases between the germline ends. This CDR3 reads CASSDTRDRSTQYF. In DNA form, the CDR3 reads TGTGCCAGCAGCGACACTCGGGACCGCTCTACGCAGTATTTT.